This paragraph covers one T cell receptor (beta chain) sequence. V shed 2 bases and J shed 6 bases, with 6 bases lying between them. Germline CDR1 LGHNA, CDR2 YNFKEQ. The CDR3 is 12 residues long. This entry comes from a study of blood T cell repertoires in COVID-19. At the level of the study: Italy, Spain and the United States were the sources of the convalescent and acute COVID-19 samples.

Profiled with immunoSEQ multiplex PCR; TCRdb holds only in-frame clones, not every one. The sample lists around 270,000 clones; more than 85% were seen once. The chain joins TRBV4-2 to TRBJ2-3; unclear D gene. The clonotype originates from a man aged 40-49 years with acute or convalescent COVID-19. Sequenced material: peripheral blood. Written as DNA, the CDR3 is TGTGCCAGCAGCCAACAGAGGGATACGCAGTATTTT. Protein product: CASSQQRDTQYF.